This TCR beta chain originates from a study of T cells in Graves' hyperthyroidism and ophthalmopathy. Findings of the study overall: Most thyroid clonotypes that were expanded above 0.001 also turned up in blood.

RNA transcripts were the template for amplifying TCR beta CDR3 regions. HTBI primers drove first-round RT-PCR of the TCR CDR3. Via MiXCR, TCRdb re-called the multiplex PCR reads, giving one row per CDR3 protein. Here the sample spans approximately 380,000 distinct CDR3 sequences, 15% to 20% being singletons. If no ophthalmopathy progression occurred within 18 months, Graves' hyperthyroidism was stable. Pregnant or lactating patients were excluded, as were those with uncontrolled infection or other autoimmune disease. Using around 10 ml of fresh peripheral blood, PBMCs were prepared. In the case of this clonotype: The target antigen is unknown. The junction shows a germline mismatch at one end, possibly a read error.

This CDR3 contains 14 residues. The sequence derives from a woman under 30 with Graves' hyperthyroidism. V usage is TRBV12-3 or TRBV12-4 and J usage is TRBJ1-1; no firm D call. Source material: blood. The CDR3 sequence: CASSNQGSNSEAFF. CDR3 bases: TGTGCCAGCAGTAACCAAGGGTCGAACTCTGAAGCTTTCTTT.